The 28 T cell receptor beta chains listed next were all sequenced from one sample in a study of T cell changes during pregnancy in multiple sclerosis (dated by TCRdb to about 2019). The library was obtained by the immunoSEQ multiplex PCR assay. This immuneACCESS table, as held by TCRdb, lists in-frame sequences with V and J called but not all clones. Of the missing ones, under half trace to an unresolved V gene in checked studies; the others have no known cause. The sample records 65,000 to 70,000 clones, more than 90% of which are singletons. The ten largest account for over 2% of the sample. The specimen was peripheral blood, collected in the first trimester of pregnancy. These receptors were collected from a female donor with multiple sclerosis, enrolled in a pregnancy study.

This clone was seen a handful of times. The rearrangement links TRBV19 to TRBJ1-2; no reliable D call. The germline V gene encodes CDR1 LNHDA and CDR2 SQIVND (reference sequence). V lost 8 bases, J lost 8 bases, and 21 bases lay in between. The length of the CDR3 is 14 residues. The CDR3 reads CASSSQALSGGYTF. The DNA for the CDR3 is TGTGCCAGTTCCTCGCAGGCCCTTAGCGGCGGCTACACCTTC.

The chain couples TRBV2 to TRBJ2-5; tentative D call: TRBD1 (5 bases). The germline CDR1 and CDR2 sequences are SNHLY and FYNNEI. This CDR3 is built from 14 residues. Trimming stripped 1 base from V and 5 bases from J, with 11 bases between. CDR3 in amino acids: CASSEGAGRETQYF. The CDR3 DNA reads as TGTGCCAGCAGTGAAGGGGCAGGGCGGGAGACCCAGTACTTC.

This chain uses TRBV29-1 with TRBJ1-2; D might be TRBD1 (5 bases). The ends were cut back, 5 bases at V and 4 bases at J, with 11 bases in the middle. The CDR3 contains 12 residues. Germline V lookup: CDR1 SQVTM, CDR2 ANQGSEA. This chain's CDR3 is CSVSDSLYGYTF. The DNA of the CDR3 is TGCAGCGTTTCCGACAGCCTCTATGGCTACACCTTC.

The chain couples TRBV29-1 to TRBJ2-7; D is possibly TRBD1 (6 bases). This CDR3 spans 13 amino acids. Trimming removed 7 bases from V and 10 bases from J, with 23 bases in between. Germline CDR1 and CDR2: SQVTM and ANQGSEA. DNA of the CDR3: TGCAGCGCATTCGGACAGCCCACCGGGCCTCAGTACTTC. It encodes CSAFGQPTGPQYF.

V gene TRBV2 combines with J gene TRBJ2-5, with D hard to call. This CDR3 contains 11 residues. Deletions cut 7 bases from V and 4 bases from J, with 7 bases between. In germline, CDR1 is SNHLY, CDR2 FYNNEI. The CDR3 DNA follows: TGTGCCAGCACGGTTGGAGAGACCCAGTACTTC. As protein: CASTVGETQYF.

V gene TRBV9 combines with J gene TRBJ1-1; 7 nucleotides align to TRBD1. The CDR3 sequence is 15 residues long. The germline CDR1 and CDR2 sequences are SGDLS and YYNGEE. The J segment lost 1 base and the V segment lost 0 bases, leaving 3 bases of the junction unmatched. The CDR3 loop reads CASSVGGQSNTEAFF. The CDR3 DNA is TGTGCCAGCAGCGTAGGGGGACAGTCGAACACTGAAGCTTTCTTT.

The V call is TRBV28, the J call TRBJ2-7; no definite D call. In germline, CDR1 is MDHEN, CDR2 SYDVKM. Between the trimmed V and J ends, which lost 3 bases and 7 bases, there was a span of 7 bases. This CDR3 has 11 amino acids. The CDR3 spells CASSLRLEQYF. The CDR3 coding sequence is TGTGCCAGCAGTTTGCGGCTGGAGCAGTACTTC.

The chain is built from TRBV7-9 and TRBJ1-2, with D possibly TRBD1 on 5 matching bases. The CDR3 is 14 amino acids. Germline V gene sequence: CDR1 SEHNR, CDR2 FQNEAQ (reference sequence). The germline V and J ends were trimmed by 3 bases and 8 bases, with 16 bases remaining between them. The CDR3 protein is CASSLGTDSSGYTF. Here the CDR3 DNA reads TGTGCCAGCAGCTTGGGGACTGACAGCTCCGGCTACACCTTC. Together with reference TRBV7-9 and TRBJ1-2, the CDR3 gives the full variable domain: DTGVSQNPRHKITKRGQNVTFRCDPISEHNRLYWYRQTLGQGPEFLTYFQNEAQLEKSRLLSDRFSAERPKGSFSTLEIQRTEQGDSAMYLCASSLGTDSSGYTFGSGTRLTVV.

The V and J genes are TRBV2 and TRBJ1-2; TRBD1 is a possible D gene (6 bases). Germline V CDR1 and CDR2: SNHLY, FYNNEI. This CDR3 has 12 residues. The V gene lost 2 bases and the J gene lost 8 bases, with 9 bases spanning the gap. CDR3 nucleotide sequence: TGTGCCAGCAGTGAACAGGGGTTCGGCTACACCTTC. Its translation: CASSEQGFGYTF. The whole variable domain, remainder taken from reference TRBV2 and TRBJ1-2, is EPEVTQTPSHQVTQMGQEVILRCVPISNHLYFYWYRQILGQKVEFLVSFYNNEISEKSEIFDDQFSVERPDGSNFTLKIRSTKLEDSAMYFCASSEQGFGYTFGSGTRLTVV.

This clone appeared once. The chain has TRBV7-3 and TRBJ2-3, with D maybe TRBD1 (5 bases). Looked up from germline, CDR1 is SGHTA and CDR2 is FQGTGA. V was clipped by 1 base and J by 4 bases, with 15 bases between them. This CDR3 region has 16 residues. Written as DNA, the CDR3 is TGTGCCAGCAGCTTAAAAGTGGCAGGACAAGCAGATACGCAGTATTTT. Amino acid sequence: CASSLKVAGQADTQYF.

The J gene is TRBJ1-1, the V gene TRBV6-1, with a weak D call TRBD1 (5 bases). Germline CDR1 reads MNHNS; CDR2 reads SASEGT. V was cut by 6 bases and J by 7 bases, with 15 bases left in between. CDR3 length equals 13 residues. As DNA, the CDR3 is TGTGCCAGCAGGACTCAGGGAGGAGGTGAAGCTTTCTTT. Protein sequence: CASRTQGGGEAFF.

The chain carries TRBV25-1 and TRBJ2-3; D uncertain. This CDR3 has 15 amino acids. The germline V gene encodes CDR1 MGHDK and CDR2 SYGVNS. The germline V and J ends were trimmed by 6 bases and 0 bases, with 13 bases remaining between them. The CDR3 coding sequence is TGTGCCAGCAGGTTGGGCAGCCTTAGCACAGATACGCAGTATTTT. It yields the protein CASRLGSLSTDTQYF.

This clone was recorded only once. The V gene is TRBV5-1, the J gene TRBJ1-1; 7 bases map to TRBD1. The germline CDR1 and CDR2 sequences are SGHRS and YFSETQ. V lost 5 bases, J lost 2 bases, and 6 bases stayed unmatched. The CDR3 covers 14 residues. This CDR3 reads CASRLQGSNTEAFF. The CDR3, as DNA: TGCGCCAGCAGATTACAGGGGAGTAACACTGAAGCTTTCTTT.

The chain employs TRBV2 and TRBJ1-4; 7 nucleotides align to TRBD1. J was trimmed by 3 bases and V by 7 bases; bases with no gene match: 5. The germline V gene encodes CDR1 SNHLY and CDR2 FYNNEI. The CDR3 is made up of 14 amino acids. The CDR3 coding sequence is TGTGCCAGCACTCAACAGGGGCCTAATGAAAAACTGTTTTTT. This translates into CASTQQGPNEKLFF.

This chain uses TRBV15 with TRBJ1-1; TRBD1 might be the D (6 bases). The length of the CDR3 is 15 residues. Germline V CDR1 and CDR2: LNHNV, YYDKDF (reference sequence). Trimming took off 6 bases at V and 1 base at J, with 15 bases between the two ends. The CDR3 DNA is TGTGCCACCAGTTGGGGGAGACAGGAGAACACTGAAGCTTTCTTT. Its translation: CATSWGRQENTEAFF.

The gene calls are TRBV11-1 and TRBJ1-5, with 7 bases aligning to TRBD1. Germline V CDR1 and CDR2: SGHAT, FQDESV (reference sequence). This CDR3 is built from 13 residues. The V gene end was trimmed by 5 bases and the J gene end by 7 bases; junction bases not matched to a gene: 5. In nucleotides, the CDR3 is TGTGCCAGCAGCCTCGGGACAGACCAGCCCCAGCATTTT. Translated, it gives CASSLGTDQPQHF.

The chain couples TRBV5-1 to TRBJ2-3, with TRBD2 matching over 8 bases. V gave up 4 bases and J gave up 1 base; unmatched junction bases: 5. This CDR3 has 15 residues. The germline V gene has CDR1 SGHRS and CDR2 YFSETQ. In DNA, the CDR3 is TGCGCCAGCAGCCCTGCGGGGGGTCGCACAGATACGCAGTATTTT. Encoded protein: CASSPAGGRTDTQYF.

This clone has a single count. The genes are TRBV9 and TRBJ2-3; TRBD2 aligns across 7 bases. Trimming at V came to 0 bases and at J to 4 bases, leaving 11 bases not matched to a gene. The CDR3 is made up of 17 amino acids. Germline CDR1 SGDLS, CDR2 YYNGEE. The CDR3: CASSVESSGIGPDTQYF. The CDR3 DNA is TGTGCCAGCAGCGTAGAATCAAGCGGGATAGGGCCAGATACGCAGTATTTT.

Written as DNA, the CDR3 is TGTGCCAGCAGTGAACGGTCCGAGAATTCACCCCTCCACTTT. Translated, it gives CASSERSENSPLHF. The rearrangement links TRBV2 to TRBJ1-6; D gene unclear. V lost 2 bases and J lost 7, with 9 bases in between. Germline V gene sequence: CDR1 SNHLY, CDR2 FYNNEI. The CDR3 extends over 14 amino acids.

This chain links TRBV5-6 with TRBJ1-1, with D hard to call. The CDR3 runs 14 residues. Germline V gene lookup returns CDR1 SGHDT and CDR2 YYEEEE. V was pared by 1 base and J by 1 base, with 8 bases between. The CDR3 bases are TGTGCCAGCAGCTTGTGGCCCGCGAACACTGAAGCTTTCTTT. Its protein product is CASSLWPANTEAFF.

V is TRBV18 and J is TRBJ1-6; TRBD1 might be the D (5 bases). The CDR3 spans 17 residues. The V gene lost 1 base and the J gene lost 6 bases, with 16 bases spanning the gap. The germline V gene has CDR1 KGHSH and CDR2 LQKENI. The CDR3 coding sequence is TGTGCCAGCTCACCACGGGGCCGAGGCGGGAGTAATTCACCCCTCCACTTT. It codes for CASSPRGRGGSNSPLHF. Filled out from reference TRBV18 and TRBJ1-6, the complete variable domain reads NAGVMQNPRHLVRRRGQEARLRCSPMKGHSHVYWYRQLPEEGLKFMVYLQKENIIDESGMPKERFSAEFPKEGPSILRIQQVVRGDSAAYFCASSPRGRGGSNSPLHFGNGTRLTVT.

In this sample, this clone turned up once. The genes are TRBV7-9 and TRBJ2-2; 9 nucleotides align to TRBD2. Germline values: CDR1 SEHNR, CDR2 FQNEAQ (reference sequence). The V gene end was trimmed by 6 bases and the J gene end by 4 bases; junction bases not matched to a gene: 15. The CDR3 covers 18 residues. The CDR3 loop reads CASSLLSSGVRTTGELFF. CDR3 DNA: TGTGCCAGCAGTCTTCTTTCTAGCGGGGTACGGACCACCGGGGAGCTGTTTTTT.

This chain connects TRBV30 to TRBJ1-1; 8 bases agree with TRBD1. With V trimmed by 5 bases and J by 6 bases, 11 bases remained unmatched. The CDR3 extends over 14 amino acids. Germline V gene data show CDR1 as GTSNPN and CDR2 as SVGIG (reference sequence). The CDR3, as DNA: TGTGCCTGGGGTAAGACAGGGGATATCGCTGAAGCTTTCTTT. As protein: CAWGKTGDIAEAFF.

The CDR3 DNA sequence: TGTGCCAGCAGTTTGGGGAGACAGGGAGGCACTGAAGCTTTCTTT. Amino acids: CASSLGRQGGTEAFF. This chain uses TRBV6-5 with TRBJ1-1; TRBD1 matches at 7 bases. Germline V gene data show CDR1 as MNHEY and CDR2 as SVGAGI. The V segment lost 4 bases and the J segment 4 bases; nucleotides outside the gene matches: 9. The length of the CDR3 is 15 residues.

The rearrangement links TRBV18 to TRBJ1-5; 9 nucleotides align to TRBD1. The CDR3 length is 14 residues. After removal of 3 bases from V and 4 bases from J, the junction contained 1 base not matched to a gene. CDR1 KGHSH and CDR2 LQKENI come from the germline V gene. In DNA, the CDR3 is TGTGCCAGCTCACCCGGACAGGGGAATCAGCCCCAGCATTTT. As protein: CASSPGQGNQPQHF.

The J gene is TRBJ2-2, the V gene TRBV19; 12 nucleotides match TRBD1. Germline CDR1 is LNHDA and CDR2 is SQIVND (reference sequence). V lost 6 bases to trimming and J lost 6 bases; unmatched junction nucleotides: 8. The CDR3 covers 16 residues. In DNA, the CDR3 is TGTGCCAGTAGCCGGGACAGGGGGCGTTCCCCCGGGGAGCTGTTTTTT. Its protein product is CASSRDRGRSPGELFF.

The chain employs TRBV6-5 and TRBJ1-5; 7 bases line up with TRBD1. Germline CDR1 MNHEY, CDR2 SVGAGI. The CDR3 runs 14 residues. V trimming: 6 bases; J trimming: 4 bases; junction bases outside the gene matches: 6. CDR3 protein: CASRTTGVNQPQHF. The CDR3 nucleotides are TGTGCCAGCAGAACAACAGGGGTAAATCAGCCCCAGCATTTT.

J is TRBJ1-4 and V is TRBV28; TRBD1 agrees at 7 bases. There are 16 residues in the CDR3. V was clipped by 2 bases and J by 0 bases; unmatched bases: 3. Germline CDR1 MDHEN, CDR2 SYDVKM. The CDR3 nucleotides are TGTGCCAGCAGTTTACCCAGGGGGGCAACTAATGAAAAACTGTTTTTT. Protein: CASSLPRGATNEKLFF. The full variable domain, its missing parts supplied by reference TRBV28 and TRBJ1-4, is DVKVTQSSRYLVKRTGEKVFLECVQDMDHENMFWYRQDPGLGLRLIYFSYDVKMKEKGDIPEGYSVSREKKERFSLILESASTNQTSMYLCASSLPRGATNEKLFFGSGTQLSVL.